The 6 T cell receptor beta chains listed next were all sequenced from one sample in a study of CD8 T cells in ankylosing spondylitis. TCRdb independently ran MiXCR on the 5' RACE reads; one entry per CDR3 protein. The sample lists roughly 470,000 distinct CDR3 sequences; 20% to 30% were seen once. Their antigens are not known. General study results and limits: Characteristic of ankylosing spondylitis blood, it appeared, was a TCR beta motif comprising eight highly homologous variants.

The sample comprised blood, either unsorted or a sorted T cell fraction (not recorded which). The receptors originated from a male donor with ankylosing spondylitis.

The gene calls are TRBV20-1 and TRBJ2-1; D possibly uses TRBD1 or TRBD2 (5 bases each). CDR1 is DFQATT, CDR2 SNEGSKA, per germline (reference sequence). V lost 5 bases, J lost 2 bases, and 13 bases lay in between. The CDR3 consists of 14 residues. CDR3 amino acids: CSADRGAPYNEQFF. The DNA of the CDR3 is TGCAGTGCTGATAGGGGAGCCCCCTACAATGAGCAGTTCTTC.

This clonotype was counted between two and nine times. The V call is TRBV11-1, the J call TRBJ1-1; 9 nucleotides agree with TRBD1. Looked up from germline, CDR1 is SGHAT and CDR2 is FQDESV (reference sequence). The CDR3 runs 18 residues. Unmatched junction bases numbered 8, after V lost 0 bases and J lost 0 bases. The CDR3 loop is CASSLAFRDREVNTEAFF. Here the CDR3 DNA reads TGTGCCAGCAGCTTAGCCTTCCGGGACAGGGAGGTGAACACTGAAGCTTTCTTT.

The sample holds a few counts of this clonotype. The rearrangement uses TRBV29-1 and TRBJ1-4; TRBD1 matches at 7 bases. Germline CDR1 SQVTM, CDR2 ANQGSEA. This CDR3 comprises 15 residues. Losses at the gene ends were 0 bases for V and 7 bases for J; bases not matched to a gene: 8. The CDR3 bases are TGCAGCGTTGAAGACAGGGGGGGAGTAAGTGAAAAACTGTTTTTT. This codes for CSVEDRGGVSEKLFF.

The rearrangement links TRBV24-1 to TRBJ2-5; TRBD2 might be the D (6 bases). The germline gives CDR1 KGHDR, CDR2 SFDVKD. Trimming removed 1 base from V and 5 bases from J, with 13 bases in between. The CDR3 covers 15 residues. For the CDR3, the DNA is TGTGCCACCAGTGATTTCATCCAAGGAGGGGAGACCCAGTACTTC. Its translation is CATSDFIQGGETQYF.

The sample holds a few counts of this clonotype. The chain has TRBV29-1 and TRBJ2-7; 7 bases are shared with TRBD2. V was pared by 5 bases and J by 4 bases, with 2 bases of the junction left unmatched. The germline CDR1 and CDR2 sequences are SQVTM and ANQGSEA. The CDR3 extends over 11 amino acids. The CDR3 DNA follows: TGCAGCGTTTGGGGGGGGTACGAGCAGTACTTC. This gives the protein CSVWGGYEQYF.

The CDR3 bases are TGTGCCAGCAGCCTCCGGGACAGGGGAAGCACTGAAGCTTTCTTT. Amino acid sequence: CASSLRDRGSTEAFF. The gene calls are TRBV7-2 and TRBJ1-1; 10 bases line up with TRBD1. Trimming at V came to 5 bases and at J to 4 bases, leaving 7 bases not matched to a gene. CDR1 and CDR2 from the germline V gene are SGHTA and FQGNSA. The CDR3 runs 15 residues.